What follows is one T cell receptor (beta chain) and its context. The target antigen is unknown. The data were taken from a study of somatic mutations in cytotoxic T cells in rheumatoid arthritis. Study results and limitations: Over 20% of CD8+ cells belonged to the largest CD8+ clone in about an eighth of the 65 patients.

Trimming took off 6 bases at V and 1 base at J, with 7 bases between the two ends. Germline V gene data show CDR1 as SGHNT and CDR2 as YYREEE (reference sequence). This CDR3 is built from 12 residues. Repertoires were generated with immunoSEQ multiplex PCR, while TCRdb's copy carries only in-frame clones and drops some. This sample has roughly 20,000 clones, with 78% found just once. The rearrangement links TRBV5-4 to TRBJ1-1; D unresolved. The sequencing sample was made of CD8+ T cells sorted from blood. This clonotype originated in an adult with rheumatoid arthritis. The DNA for the CDR3 is TGTGCCAGCAATAATGAGAACACTGAAGCTTTCTTT. Its translation: CASNNENTEAFF.